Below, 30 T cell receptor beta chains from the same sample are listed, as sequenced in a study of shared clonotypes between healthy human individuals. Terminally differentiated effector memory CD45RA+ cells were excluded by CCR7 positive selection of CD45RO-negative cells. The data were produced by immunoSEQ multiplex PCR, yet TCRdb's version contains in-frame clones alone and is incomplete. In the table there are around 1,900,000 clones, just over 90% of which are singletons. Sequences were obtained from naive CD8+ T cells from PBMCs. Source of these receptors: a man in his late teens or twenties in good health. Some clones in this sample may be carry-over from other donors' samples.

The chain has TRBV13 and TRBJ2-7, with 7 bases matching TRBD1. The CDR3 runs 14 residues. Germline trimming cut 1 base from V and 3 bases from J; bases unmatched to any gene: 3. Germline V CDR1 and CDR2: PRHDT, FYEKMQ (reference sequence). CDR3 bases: TGTGCCAGCAGCTTAGAGACAGGGTACTACGAGCAGTACTTC. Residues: CASSLETGYYEQYF. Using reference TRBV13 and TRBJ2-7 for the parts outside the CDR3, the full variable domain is AAGVIQSPRHLIKEKRETATLKCYPIPRHDTVYWYQQGPGQDPQFLISFYEKMQSDKGSIPDRFSAQQFSDYHSELNMSSLELGDSALYFCASSLETGYYEQYFGPGTRLTVT.

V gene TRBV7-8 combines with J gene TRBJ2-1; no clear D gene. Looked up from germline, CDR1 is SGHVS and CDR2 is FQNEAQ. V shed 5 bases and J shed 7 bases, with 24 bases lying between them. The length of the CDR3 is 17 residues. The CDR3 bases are TGTGCCAGCAGCGCCCCCCAGGCGATTTATACCCTTAATGAGCAGTTCTTC. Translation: CASSAPQAIYTLNEQFF. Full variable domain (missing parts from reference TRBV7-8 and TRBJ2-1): GAGVSQSPRYKVAKRGQDVALRCDPISGHVSLFWYQQALGQGPEFLTYFQNEAQLDKSGLPSDRFFAERPEGSVSTLKIQRTQQEDSAVYLCASSAPQAIYTLNEQFFGPGTRLTVL.

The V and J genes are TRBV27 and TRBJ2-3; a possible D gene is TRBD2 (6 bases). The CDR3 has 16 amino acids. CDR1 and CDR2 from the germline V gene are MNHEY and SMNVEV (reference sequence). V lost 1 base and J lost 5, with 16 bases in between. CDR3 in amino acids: CASSLLASAGIDTQYF. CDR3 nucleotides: TGTGCCAGCAGTTTATTGGCTAGCGCGGGTATAGATACGCAGTATTTT.

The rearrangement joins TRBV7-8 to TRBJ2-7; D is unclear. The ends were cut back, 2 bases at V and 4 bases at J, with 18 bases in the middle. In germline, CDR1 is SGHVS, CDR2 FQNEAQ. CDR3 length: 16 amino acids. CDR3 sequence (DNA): TGTGCCAGCAGCTTATCGCGCGACCAAAACCCATACGAGCAGTACTTC. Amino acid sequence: CASSLSRDQNPYEQYF.

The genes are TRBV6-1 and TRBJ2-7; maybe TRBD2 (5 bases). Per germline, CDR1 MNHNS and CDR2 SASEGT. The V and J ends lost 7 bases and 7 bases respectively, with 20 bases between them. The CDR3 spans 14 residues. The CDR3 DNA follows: TGTGCCAGCATTGAGGGCACAGACCTAAGGGAGCAGTACTTC. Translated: CASIEGTDLREQYF.

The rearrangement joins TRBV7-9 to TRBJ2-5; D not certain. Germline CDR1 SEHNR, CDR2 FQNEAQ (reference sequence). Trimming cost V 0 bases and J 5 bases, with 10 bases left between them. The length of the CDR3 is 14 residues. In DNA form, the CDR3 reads TGTGCCAGCAGCTTAGCACACGATCCGGAGACCCAGTACTTC. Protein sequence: CASSLAHDPETQYF.

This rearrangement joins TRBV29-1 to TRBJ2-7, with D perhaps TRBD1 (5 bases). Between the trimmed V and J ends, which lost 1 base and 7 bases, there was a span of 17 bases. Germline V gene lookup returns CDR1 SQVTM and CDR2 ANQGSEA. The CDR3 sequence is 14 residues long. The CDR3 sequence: CSVEVQAPAGEQYF. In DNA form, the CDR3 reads TGCAGCGTTGAAGTACAGGCCCCCGCTGGGGAGCAGTACTTC.

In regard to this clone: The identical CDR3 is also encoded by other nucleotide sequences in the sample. CDR3: CASSWDRANEQYF. CDR3 DNA: TGTGCCAGCAGTTGGGACAGGGCGAACGAGCAGTACTTC. This chain connects TRBV27 to TRBJ2-7; TRBD1 aligns across 9 bases. This CDR3 has 13 residues. The trim removed 4 bases at V and 5 bases at J, leaving 3 bases unmatched. The germline V gene encodes CDR1 MNHEY and CDR2 SMNVEV (reference sequence).

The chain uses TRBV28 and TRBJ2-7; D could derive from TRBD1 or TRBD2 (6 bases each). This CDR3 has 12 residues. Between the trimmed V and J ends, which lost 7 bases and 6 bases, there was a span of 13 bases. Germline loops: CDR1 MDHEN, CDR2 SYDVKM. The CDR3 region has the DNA TGTGCCAGCAACGGAGGGGGTTCCGAGCAGTACTTC. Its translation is CASNGGGSEQYF.

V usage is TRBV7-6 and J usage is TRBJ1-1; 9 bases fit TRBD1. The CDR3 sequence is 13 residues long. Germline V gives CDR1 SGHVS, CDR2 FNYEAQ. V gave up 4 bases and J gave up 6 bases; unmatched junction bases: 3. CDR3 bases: TGTGCCAGCAGCTCTCGGGACAGGGCTGAAGCTTTCTTT. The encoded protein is CASSSRDRAEAFF.

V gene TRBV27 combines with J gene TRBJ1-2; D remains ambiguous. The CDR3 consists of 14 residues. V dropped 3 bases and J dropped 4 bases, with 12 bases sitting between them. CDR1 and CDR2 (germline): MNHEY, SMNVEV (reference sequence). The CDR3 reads CASSFDAGLYGYTF. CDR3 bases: TGTGCCAGCAGTTTCGATGCGGGCCTCTATGGCTACACCTTC.

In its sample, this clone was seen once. CDR3 bases: TGTGCCAGCCAACAGCCCCTAGGGGGACTAAACTATGGCTACACCTTC. As protein: CASQQPLGGLNYGYTF. The chain couples TRBV18 to TRBJ1-2, with D perhaps matching TRBD1 (6 bases). Germline V lookup: CDR1 KGHSH, CDR2 LQKENI. V was trimmed by 8 bases and J by 2 bases, leaving 21 bases between them. This CDR3 comprises 16 residues.

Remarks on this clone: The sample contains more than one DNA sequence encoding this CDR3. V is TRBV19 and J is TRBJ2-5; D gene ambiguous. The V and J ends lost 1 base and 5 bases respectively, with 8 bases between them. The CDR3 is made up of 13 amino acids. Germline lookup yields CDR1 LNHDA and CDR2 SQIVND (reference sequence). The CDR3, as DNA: TGTGCCAGTAGTATAGTCCTATGGGAGACCCAGTACTTC. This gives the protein CASSIVLWETQYF.

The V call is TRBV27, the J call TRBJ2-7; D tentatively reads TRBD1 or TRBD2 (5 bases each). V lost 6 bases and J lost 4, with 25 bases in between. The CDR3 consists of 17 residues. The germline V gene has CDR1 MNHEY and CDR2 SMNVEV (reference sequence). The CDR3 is CASSLIGTNGPLYEQYF. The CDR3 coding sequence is TGTGCCAGCAGCCTGATCGGGACGAACGGTCCTTTGTACGAGCAGTACTTC.

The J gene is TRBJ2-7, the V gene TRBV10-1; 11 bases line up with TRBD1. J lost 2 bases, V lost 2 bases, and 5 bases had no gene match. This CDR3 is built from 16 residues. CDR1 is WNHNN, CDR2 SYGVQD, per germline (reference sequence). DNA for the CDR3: TGCGCCAGCAGTGAGCCTTGGGACAGGGGGGCCTACGAGCAGTACTTC. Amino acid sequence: CASSEPWDRGAYEQYF.

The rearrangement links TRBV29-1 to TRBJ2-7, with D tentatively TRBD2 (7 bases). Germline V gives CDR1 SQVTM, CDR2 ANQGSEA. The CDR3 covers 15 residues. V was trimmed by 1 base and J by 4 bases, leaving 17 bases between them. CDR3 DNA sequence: TGCAGCGTTGAAGGAGTGGCGGGGGCTGGGTACGAGCAGTACTTC. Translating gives CSVEGVAGAGYEQYF.

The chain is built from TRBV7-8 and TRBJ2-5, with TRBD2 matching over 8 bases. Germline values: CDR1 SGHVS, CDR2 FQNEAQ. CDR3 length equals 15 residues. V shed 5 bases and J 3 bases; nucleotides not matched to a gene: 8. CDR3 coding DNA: TGTGCCAGCAGCACAAACCCCGGGGGGGAAGAGACCCAGTACTTC. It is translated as CASSTNPGGEETQYF.

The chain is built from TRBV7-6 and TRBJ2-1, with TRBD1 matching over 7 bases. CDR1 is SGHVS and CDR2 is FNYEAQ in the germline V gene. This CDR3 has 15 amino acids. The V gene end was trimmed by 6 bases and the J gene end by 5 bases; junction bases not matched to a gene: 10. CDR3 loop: CASSRDRVSHNEQFF. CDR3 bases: TGTGCCAGCAGTCGTGACAGGGTATCCCACAATGAGCAGTTCTTC.

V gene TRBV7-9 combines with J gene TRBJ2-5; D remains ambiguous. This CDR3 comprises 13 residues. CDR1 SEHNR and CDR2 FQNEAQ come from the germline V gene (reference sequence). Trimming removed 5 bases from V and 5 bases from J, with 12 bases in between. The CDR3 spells CASSPVVAETQYF. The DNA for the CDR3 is TGTGCCAGCAGCCCTGTGGTGGCTGAGACCCAGTACTTC.

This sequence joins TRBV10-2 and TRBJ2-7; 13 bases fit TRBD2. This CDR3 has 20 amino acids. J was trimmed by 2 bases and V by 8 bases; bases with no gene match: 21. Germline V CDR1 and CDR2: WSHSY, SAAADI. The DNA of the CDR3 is TGCGCCAGCTGGGGAACAGGGGTAGGGACTAGCGGGACGAGGCCCTACGAGCAGTACTTC. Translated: CASWGTGVGTSGTRPYEQYF.

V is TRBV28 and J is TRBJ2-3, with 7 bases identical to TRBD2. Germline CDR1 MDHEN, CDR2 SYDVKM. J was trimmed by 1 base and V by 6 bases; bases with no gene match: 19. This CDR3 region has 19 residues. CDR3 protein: CASSYTWPFRGSGTDTQYF. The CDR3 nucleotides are TGTGCCAGCAGCTACACCTGGCCCTTCCGCGGGAGCGGCACAGATACGCAGTATTTT. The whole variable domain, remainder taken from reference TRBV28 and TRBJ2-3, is DVKVTQSSRYLVKRTGEKVFLECVQDMDHENMFWYRQDPGLGLRLIYFSYDVKMKEKGDIPEGYSVSREKKERFSLILESASTNQTSMYLCASSYTWPFRGSGTDTQYFGPGTRLTVL.

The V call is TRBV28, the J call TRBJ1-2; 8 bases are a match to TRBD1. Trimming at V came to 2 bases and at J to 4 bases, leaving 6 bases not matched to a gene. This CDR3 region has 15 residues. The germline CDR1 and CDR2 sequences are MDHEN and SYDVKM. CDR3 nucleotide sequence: TGTGCCAGCAGTTTACCCGGGACAGGTAGCTATGGCTACACCTTC. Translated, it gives CASSLPGTGSYGYTF.

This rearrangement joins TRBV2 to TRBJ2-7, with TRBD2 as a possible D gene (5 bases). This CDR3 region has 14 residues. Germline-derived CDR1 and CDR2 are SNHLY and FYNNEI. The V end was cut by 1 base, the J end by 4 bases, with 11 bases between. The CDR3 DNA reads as TGTGCCAGCAGTGAAGAGAGCAGGAGGTACGAGCAGTACTTC. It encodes CASSEESRRYEQYF.

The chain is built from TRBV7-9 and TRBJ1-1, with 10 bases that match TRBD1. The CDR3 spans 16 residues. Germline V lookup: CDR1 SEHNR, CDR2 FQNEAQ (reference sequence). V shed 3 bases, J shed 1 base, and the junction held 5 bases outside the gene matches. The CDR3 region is CASSFVGTGANTEAFF. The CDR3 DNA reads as TGTGCCAGCAGCTTCGTCGGGACAGGGGCGAACACTGAAGCTTTCTTT.

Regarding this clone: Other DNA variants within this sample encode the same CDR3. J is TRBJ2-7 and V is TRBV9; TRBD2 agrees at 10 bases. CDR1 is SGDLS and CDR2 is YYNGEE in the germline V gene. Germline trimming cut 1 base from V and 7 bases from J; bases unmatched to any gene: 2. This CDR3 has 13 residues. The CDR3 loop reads CASSVLLAGEQYF. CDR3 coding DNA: TGTGCCAGCAGCGTATTACTAGCGGGGGAGCAGTACTTC.

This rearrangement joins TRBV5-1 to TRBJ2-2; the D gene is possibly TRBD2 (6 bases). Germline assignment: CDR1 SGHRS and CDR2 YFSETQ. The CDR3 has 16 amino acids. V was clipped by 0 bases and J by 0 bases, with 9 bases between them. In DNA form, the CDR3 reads TGCGCCAGCAGCTTGGAGGCGGGGACGAACACCGGGGAGCTGTTTTTT. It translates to CASSLEAGTNTGELFF.

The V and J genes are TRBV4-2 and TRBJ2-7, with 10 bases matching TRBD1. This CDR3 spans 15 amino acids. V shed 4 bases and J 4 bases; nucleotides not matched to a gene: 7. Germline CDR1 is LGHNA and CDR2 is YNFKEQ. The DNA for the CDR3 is TGTGCCAGCAGCCCCGCCCGGGACAGGGGTTACGAGCAGTACTTC. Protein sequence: CASSPARDRGYEQYF.

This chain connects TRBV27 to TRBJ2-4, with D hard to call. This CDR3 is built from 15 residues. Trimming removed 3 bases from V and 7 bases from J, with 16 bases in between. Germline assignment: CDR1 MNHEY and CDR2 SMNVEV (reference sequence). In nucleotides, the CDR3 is TGTGCCAGCAGTTTCAACCCCCTAATACAGAACATTCAGTACTTC. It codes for CASSFNPLIQNIQYF.

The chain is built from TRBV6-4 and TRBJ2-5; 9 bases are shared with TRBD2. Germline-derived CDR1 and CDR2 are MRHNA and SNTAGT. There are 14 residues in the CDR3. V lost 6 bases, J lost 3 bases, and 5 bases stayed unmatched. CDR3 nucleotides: TGTGCCAGCAGGACTAGCGGATTTAAAGAGACCCAGTACTTC. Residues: CASRTSGFKETQYF.

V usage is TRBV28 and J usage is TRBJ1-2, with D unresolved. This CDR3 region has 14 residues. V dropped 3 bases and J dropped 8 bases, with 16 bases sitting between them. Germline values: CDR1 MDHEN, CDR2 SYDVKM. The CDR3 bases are TGTGCCAGCAGTTTGGGGTTCGGGGTAGGAGGCTACACCTTC. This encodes CASSLGFGVGGYTF.